A single sample is the source of the 14 T cell receptor beta chains below, sequenced in a study of T cell responses to AZD1222 COVID-19 vaccine. Sequenced by immunoSEQ multiplex PCR; TCRdb stores in-frame clones only, minus some. The data contain around 130,000 clones, about 90% of them singletons. The input for sequencing was peripheral blood, taken 28 days after the second AZD1222 dose. These receptors originate from an adult who received the AZD1222 COVID-19 vaccine.

V is TRBV1 and J is TRBJ2-5; TRBD2, the table's D call, lacks a check against the DNA. TRBV1 is annotated as a pseudogene. The CDR3 extends over 13 amino acids. CDR3 protein: CTTGRGTGETQYF. The CDR3 bases are TGCACCACAGGGCGGGGGACCGGAGAGACCCAGTACTTC.

The chain carries TRBV7-2 and TRBJ2-5, with 11 bases lining up with TRBD1. Germline CDR1 reads SGHTA; CDR2 reads FQGNSA. Trimming at V came to 3 bases and at J to 4 bases, leaving 4 bases not matched to a gene. The CDR3 runs 15 residues. The CDR3 nucleotides read TGTGCCAGCAGCTTTGGGACAGGGGGTCGAGAGACCCAGTACTTC. Amino acids: CASSFGTGGRETQYF.

CDR3 sequence (DNA): TGTGCCAGCAGTTACTCTCCGTGGAGCGAGCAGTACTTC. Protein: CASSYSPWSEQYF. J is TRBJ2-7 and V is TRBV6-2 or TRBV6-3; D unclear. The germline V gene has CDR1 MNHEY and CDR2 SVGEGT. V lost 0 bases and J 6 bases, leaving 9 bases between the germline ends. The CDR3 consists of 13 residues.

The chain employs TRBV29-1 and TRBJ1-2; D possibly corresponds to TRBD1 (6 bases). CDR1 is SQVTM, CDR2 ANQGSEA, per germline. The CDR3 consists of 11 residues. Trimming cost V 4 bases and J 8 bases, with 11 bases left between them. CDR3 in amino acids: CSVVGGGGYTF. CDR3 in DNA: TGCAGCGTTGTAGGGGGAGGCGGCTACACCTTC. Based on the CDR3 plus reference TRBV29-1 and TRBJ1-2, the full variable domain is SAVISQKPSRDICQRGTSLTIQCQVDSQVTMMFWYRQQPGQSLTLIATANQGSEATYESGFVIDKFPISRPNLTFSTLTVSNMSPEDSSIYLCSVVGGGGYTFGSGTRLTVV.

This chain joins TRBV7-2 and TRBJ2-5; D may correspond to TRBD1 or TRBD2 (7 bases each). This CDR3 region has 15 residues. Looked up from germline, CDR1 is SGHTA and CDR2 is FQGNSA. V was clipped by 2 bases and J by 4 bases, with 14 bases between them. The CDR3 loop is CASSLSRGGRETQYF. Here the CDR3 DNA reads TGTGCCAGCAGCTTATCCAGGGGGGGAAGAGAGACCCAGTACTTC.

The J gene is TRBJ2-5, the V gene TRBV3-1 (or the pseudogene TRBV3-2), with D tentatively TRBD2 (6 bases). Trimming took 3 bases from V and 3 from J, leaving 23 bases between them. Germline CDR1 LGHDT, CDR2 YNNKEL (reference sequence). The CDR3 has 18 residues. The CDR3 coding sequence is TGTGCCAGCAGCCACCCCGGCGTTGGGGGAGGACCCAAAGAGACCCAGTACTTC. It is translated as CASSHPGVGGGPKETQYF.

The V call is TRBV15, the J call TRBJ2-7; no clear D. The CDR3 length is 11 residues. Germline V CDR1 and CDR2: LNHNV, YYDKDF (reference sequence). The V and J ends lost 3 bases and 5 bases respectively, with 5 bases between them. Written as DNA, the CDR3 is TGTGCCACCAGCAGCTCAAACGAGCAGTACTTC. Residues: CATSSSNEQYF. Full variable domain (remainder filled in from reference TRBV15 and TRBJ2-7): DAMVIQNPRYQVTQFGKPVTLSCSQTLNHNVMYWYQQKSSQAPKLLFHYYDKDFNNEADTPDNFQSRRPNTSFCFLDIRSPGLGDTAMYLCATSSSNEQYFGPGTRLTVT.

This chain joins TRBV4-3 and TRBJ2-7; 7 positions match TRBD1. In germline, CDR1 is LGHNA, CDR2 YSLEER. This CDR3 spans 14 amino acids. V was clipped by 4 bases and J by 6 bases; unmatched bases: 9. DNA for the CDR3: TGCGCCAGCAGCCCTTCGACAGGGCATGGCGAGCAGTACTTC. Protein sequence: CASSPSTGHGEQYF.

The chain couples TRBV7-9 to TRBJ1-2; D uncertain. Trimming shortened V by 3 bases and J by 4 bases, and 18 bases separated the two germline ends. The V gene's germline CDR1 is SEHNR and CDR2 FQNEAQ (reference sequence). This CDR3 comprises 16 residues. The CDR3 nucleotides read TGTGCCAGCAGCTTTTGGAGTTCTCGGGGAGCCTATGGCTACACCTTC. This encodes CASSFWSSRGAYGYTF.

The table lists this clone with a count of one. The genes are TRBV4-1 and TRBJ1-5; a weak D match, TRBD1 (6 bases). The CDR3 runs 18 residues. Germline V gene data show CDR1 as MGHRA and CDR2 as YSYEKL. Trimming stripped 1 base from V and 5 bases from J, with 21 bases between. CDR3 sequence reads: CASSQAFSYRVRDQPQHF. CDR3 nucleotides: TGCGCCAGCAGCCAAGCCTTCTCCTACAGGGTGAGGGATCAGCCCCAGCATTTT.

In its sample, this clone was seen once. An end of the junction differs from the germline gene, which may be a read error. The V gene is TRBV19, the J gene TRBJ2-7; D unclear. The CDR3 consists of 14 residues. Germline values: CDR1 LNHDA, CDR2 SQIVND (reference sequence). CDR3 DNA sequence: TGTGCCAGTAGTATAGAGCCAACCTCCTTCGAGCAGTACTTC. Translation: CASSIEPTSFEQYF.

J is TRBJ2-1 and V is TRBV7-8; a possible D gene is TRBD1 (5 bases). The V end lost 6 bases, the J end lost 9 bases, and 18 bases lay between the germline ends. The germline V gene encodes CDR1 SGHVS and CDR2 FQNEAQ. There are 14 residues in the CDR3. The CDR3 coding sequence is TGTGCCAGCAGTCCTCTGCAGGGTTGGGTTGAGCAGTTCTTC. Protein: CASSPLQGWVEQFF.

This chain joins TRBV7-8 and TRBJ2-7; the D gene is possibly TRBD1 (6 bases). Trimming removed 5 bases from V and 3 bases from J, with 11 bases in between. The CDR3 runs to 13 residues. The germline V gene encodes CDR1 SGHVS and CDR2 FQNEAQ. CDR3 in amino acids: CASSGDTYYEQYF. The CDR3, as DNA: TGTGCCAGCAGCGGGGACACGTACTACGAGCAGTACTTC.

The chain joins TRBV3-1 (or the pseudogene TRBV3-2) to TRBJ2-3; D is ambiguous. Trimming left V 2 bases short and J 11 bases short, with 8 bases between. The CDR3 length is 11 residues. The V gene's germline CDR1 is LGHDT and CDR2 YNNKEL (reference sequence). The CDR3 region has the DNA TGTGCCAGCAGCCAAAGGGAAAGGCAGTATTTT. Its protein is CASSQRERQYF.